This entry lists 31 T cell receptor beta chains sequenced from one sample in a study of shared T cell receptors in the human thymus. Data came from immunoSEQ multiplex PCR; TCRdb stores just in-frame clones and leaves some out. This table has 500,000 to 550,000 clones, around 78% appearing once. This same sample was also taken into another study, of human thymus T cells.

The sequencing sample was made of thymocytes. These receptors were obtained from a boy under two years old with a congenital heart defect.

This chain uses TRBV25-1 with TRBJ2-7; D remains ambiguous. V lost 6 bases and J 0 bases, leaving 6 bases between the germline ends. The CDR3 is 12 amino acids. CDR1 and CDR2 from the germline V gene are MGHDK and SYGVNS. The CDR3 sequence: CASRRSSYEQYF. CDR3 coding DNA: TGTGCCAGCAGACGGAGCTCCTACGAGCAGTACTTC.

The V and J genes are TRBV6-5 and TRBJ2-7; the D gene is possibly TRBD2 (6 bases). CDR1 is MNHEY and CDR2 is SVGAGI in the germline V gene. This CDR3 is 15 amino acids long. The ends were cut back, 1 base at V and 5 bases at J, with 15 bases in the middle. CDR3: CASSYYVGGRHEQYF. The CDR3 DNA is TGTGCCAGCAGTTACTACGTGGGAGGTCGGCACGAGCAGTACTTC.

This clone was counted a few times. The gene calls are TRBV4-1 and TRBJ2-7; 10 bases fit TRBD1. Germline V gene data show CDR1 as MGHRA and CDR2 as YSYEKL. Trimming cost V 1 base and J 2 bases; bases outside gene matches: 17. The CDR3 extends over 20 amino acids. The CDR3 protein is CASSQGFPGQGTHGPYEQYF. For the CDR3, the DNA is TGCGCCAGCAGCCAAGGGTTCCCGGGACAGGGGACCCATGGGCCCTACGAGCAGTACTTC.

The chain uses TRBV6-5 and TRBJ1-2, with 9 bases aligning to TRBD1. The germline V gene has CDR1 MNHEY and CDR2 SVGAGI. This CDR3 contains 15 residues. V gave up 6 bases and J gave up 3 bases; unmatched junction bases: 8. This CDR3 reads CASSPRQGDDYGYTF. The CDR3 DNA reads as TGTGCCAGCAGCCCACGACAGGGGGACGACTATGGCTACACCTTC.

The chain employs TRBV30 and TRBJ2-1; tentatively, D is TRBD2 (7 bases). This CDR3 is 17 amino acids long. Between the trimmed V and J ends, which lost 2 bases and 2 bases, there was a span of 19 bases. Germline V lookup: CDR1 GTSNPN, CDR2 SVGIG (reference sequence). As DNA, the CDR3 is TGTGCCTGGAGTCCCGGGTGGGGGGGGCATACCTACAATGAGCAGTTCTTC. This codes for CAWSPGWGGHTYNEQFF.

The genes are TRBV5-6 and TRBJ2-7, with D perhaps TRBD2 (5 bases). Per germline, CDR1 SGHDT and CDR2 YYEEEE. The CDR3 has 14 residues. The ends were cut back, 2 bases at V and 4 bases at J, with 13 bases in the middle. CDR3 protein: CASSLWSRRYEQYF. In DNA form, the CDR3 reads TGTGCCAGCAGCTTATGGTCCAGGAGGTACGAGCAGTACTTC.

The rearrangement uses TRBV10-1 and TRBJ2-7; tentatively, D is TRBD2 (7 bases). CDR1 is WNHNN and CDR2 is SYGVQD in the germline V gene (reference sequence). Trimming removed 2 bases from V and 5 bases from J, with 16 bases in between. The CDR3 sequence is 15 residues long. CDR3 bases: TGCGCCAGCAGTGAGGTGGGGGGGCGACGGGACGAGCAGTACTTC. This encodes CASSEVGGRRDEQYF.

This clone turned up a few times. The chain employs TRBV19 and TRBJ1-5, with no clear D. Germline-derived CDR1 and CDR2 are LNHDA and SQIVND (reference sequence). V lost 5 bases and J 4 bases, leaving 12 bases between the germline ends. The CDR3 runs 14 residues. The CDR3 protein is CASSLSHRNQPQHF. The CDR3 coding sequence is TGTGCCAGTAGTCTCTCGCACCGGAATCAGCCCCAGCATTTT.

V usage is TRBV5-1 and J usage is TRBJ2-7; 8 bases match TRBD1. This CDR3 spans 14 amino acids. Trimming took 4 bases from V and 3 from J; bases not matched to a gene: 6. Per germline, CDR1 SGHRS and CDR2 YFSETQ. CDR3 sequence (DNA): TGCGCCAGCAGCGAAGACAGGGGTTTCTACGAGCAGTACTTC. This codes for CASSEDRGFYEQYF.

This clone was seen just once. This chain's CDR3 is CASSAGLGGPFHYEQYF. The CDR3 DNA follows: TGTGCCAGCAGCGCCGGTTTGGGAGGGCCCTTCCACTACGAGCAGTACTTC. The chain uses TRBV9 and TRBJ2-7; TRBD2 agrees at 7 bases. CDR3 length: 17 amino acids. The germline gives CDR1 SGDLS, CDR2 YYNGEE. J was trimmed by 3 bases and V by 3 bases; bases with no gene match: 15.

As concerns this clone: Compared with germline, one end of the junction differs, possibly owing to a read error. This chain connects TRBV6-1 to TRBJ2-7, with D maybe TRBD1 (6 bases). Looked up from germline, CDR1 is MNHNS and CDR2 is SASEGT. CDR3 length: 15 residues. CDR3 in amino acids: CASSEADRSSSSWSF. CDR3 in DNA: TGTGCCAGCAGTGAAGCCGACAGGAGCTCCTCCTCATGGAGCTTC.

V gene TRBV5-1 combines with J gene TRBJ2-3, with TRBD2 identical over 8 bases. Germline trimming cut 0 bases from V and 4 bases from J; bases unmatched to any gene: 16. The germline gives CDR1 SGHRS, CDR2 YFSETQ. The CDR3 covers 19 residues. CDR3 loop: CASSLDPTGGRRNPDTQYF. CDR3 DNA: TGCGCCAGCAGCTTGGATCCTACGGGCGGGAGGCGGAACCCAGATACGCAGTATTTT.

The chain employs TRBV5-1 and TRBJ2-5; D remains ambiguous. Germline V gives CDR1 SGHRS, CDR2 YFSETQ. The CDR3 spans 15 residues. Deletions cut 4 bases from V and 5 bases from J, with 18 bases between. The CDR3 DNA is TGCGCCAGCAGCCCCGAGAGCTTGGGCATGGAGACCCAGTACTTC. This translates into CASSPESLGMETQYF. Looking up the rest from reference TRBV5-1 and TRBJ2-5 gives the full variable domain: KAGVTQTPRYLIKTRGQQVTLSCSPISGHRSVSWYQQTPGQGLQFLFEYFSETQRNKGNFPGRFSGRQFSNSRSEMNVSTLELGDSALYLCASSPESLGMETQYFGPGTRLLVL.

The chain recombines TRBV12-5 with TRBJ1-1, with D perhaps matching TRBD1 (5 bases). From germline, CDR1 is LGHNT and CDR2 FRNRAP. Trimming took 0 bases from V and 4 from J, leaving 9 bases between them. The CDR3 runs 14 residues. CDR3 sequence (DNA): TGTGCTAGTGGTTTGGTCTTCCAGGGCACTGAAGCTTTCTTT. Translating it yields CASGLVFQGTEAFF.

V is TRBV12-5 and J is TRBJ2-1; TRBD2 matches 12 bases. V shed 5 bases and J 0 bases; nucleotides not matched to a gene: 8. Germline-derived CDR1 and CDR2 are LGHNT and FRNRAP. The CDR3 has 18 residues. CDR3 loop: CASGPGLAGGSSYNEQFF. The CDR3 bases are TGTGCTAGTGGTCCGGGACTAGCGGGCGGAAGCTCCTACAATGAGCAGTTCTTC.

This clone appeared a single time. This chain uses TRBV2 with TRBJ2-3, with 8 bases lining up with TRBD2. Germline V CDR1 and CDR2: SNHLY, FYNNEI. The J segment lost 4 bases and the V segment lost 4 bases, leaving 16 bases of the junction unmatched. CDR3 size: 18 residues. This chain's CDR3 is CASSATGGGDGTSDTQYF. The DNA for the CDR3 is TGTGCCAGCAGTGCAACGGGGGGGGGCGACGGGACATCAGATACGCAGTATTTT. Complete variable domain (other parts from reference TRBV2 and TRBJ2-3): EPEVTQTPSHQVTQMGQEVILRCVPISNHLYFYWYRQILGQKVEFLVSFYNNEISEKSEIFDDQFSVERPDGSNFTLKIRSTKLEDSAMYFCASSATGGGDGTSDTQYFGPGTRLTVL.

The gene calls are TRBV4-3 and TRBJ2-7, with TRBD2 matching over 8 bases. J lost 3 bases, V lost 0 bases, and 10 bases had no gene match. The CDR3 extends over 17 amino acids. CDR1 LGHNA and CDR2 YSLEER come from the germline V gene. CDR3 loop: CASSQEGGQRELYEQYF. The CDR3 bases are TGCGCCAGCAGCCAAGAAGGTGGGCAGCGGGAGCTCTACGAGCAGTACTTC.

The count of this clone is one. J is TRBJ2-7 and V is TRBV9, with 7 bases matching TRBD1. The length of the CDR3 is 14 residues. Per the germline V gene, CDR1 is SGDLS and CDR2 is YYNGEE. Trimming removed 3 bases from V and 5 bases from J; junction bases left unmatched: 8. CDR3 loop: CASSARGTENEQYF. CDR3 sequence (DNA): TGTGCCAGCAGCGCCCGAGGGACAGAAAACGAGCAGTACTTC.

This chain connects TRBV25-1 to TRBJ2-1; 7 nucleotides match TRBD2. Trimming at V came to 6 bases and at J to 4 bases, leaving 12 bases not matched to a gene. Germline CDR1 and CDR2: MGHDK and SYGVNS. The CDR3 covers 16 residues. CDR3 residues: CASSETSGGHYNEQFF. Here the CDR3 DNA reads TGTGCCAGCAGCGAGACCTCGGGAGGCCATTACAATGAGCAGTTCTTC.

The gene calls are TRBV2 and TRBJ2-3; 9 bases agree with TRBD2. The CDR3 is 16 residues long. Germline CDR1 reads SNHLY; CDR2 reads FYNNEI. V lost 4 bases and J lost 10; bases outside the gene matches: 15. The DNA of the CDR3 is TGTGCCAGCAGTGGAAACTTGTGCGGGAGGGGGGAGGCGCAGTATTTT. Its translation is CASSGNLCGRGEAQYF.

This clone was detected only once. The gene calls are TRBV5-5 and TRBJ2-7; 7 positions agree with TRBD2. Trimming at V came to 3 bases and at J to 4 bases, leaving 10 bases not matched to a gene. The CDR3 length is 15 residues. Germline CDR1 reads SGHKS; CDR2 reads YYEKEE (reference sequence). In DNA form, the CDR3 reads TGTGCCAGCAGCTGCCAGCGGGATCAGTTATACGAGCAGTACTTC. Translation: CASSCQRDQLYEQYF.

The chain couples TRBV2 to TRBJ1-2; D is unclear. The germline CDR1 and CDR2 sequences are SNHLY and FYNNEI. This CDR3 spans 13 amino acids. V lost 8 bases to trimming and J lost 2 bases, with 12 bases between them. DNA of the CDR3: TGTGCCAGCCCCCACCCGGGAAACTATGGCTACACCTTC. It is translated as CASPHPGNYGYTF.

V gene TRBV7-2 combines with J gene TRBJ1-2; possibly TRBD1 for D (5 bases). The CDR3 runs 17 residues. Per the germline V gene, CDR1 is SGHTA and CDR2 is FQGNSA. Trimming shortened V by 0 bases and J by 4 bases, and 18 bases separated the two germline ends. The CDR3 DNA sequence: TGTGCCAGCAGCTTAGCCATAGCCGGGACTCCTATCTATGGCTACACCTTC. Its protein is CASSLAIAGTPIYGYTF.

The gene calls are TRBV25-1 and TRBJ2-7, with 9 bases matching TRBD1. Germline loops: CDR1 MGHDK, CDR2 SYGVNS. This CDR3 is 16 amino acids long. V shed 3 bases, J shed 3 bases, and the junction held 9 bases outside the gene matches. CDR3 sequence: CASSEVSDRGIYEQYF. The CDR3 coding sequence is TGTGCCAGCAGTGAGGTCTCGGACAGGGGAATCTACGAGCAGTACTTC.

The table lists this clone with a few counts. The V call is TRBV29-1, the J call TRBJ2-3; D is unresolved. The CDR3 is 16 amino acids. In germline, CDR1 is SQVTM, CDR2 ANQGSEA. Trimming shortened V by 4 bases and J by 2 bases, and 19 bases separated the two germline ends. CDR3 sequence (DNA): TGCAGCGTTGGACCAGAGCCTTTAGCTCCCACAGATACGCAGTATTTT. It codes for CSVGPEPLAPTDTQYF.

The chain links TRBV7-3 to TRBJ2-5, with D possibly matching TRBD2 (5 bases). V was pared by 1 base and J by 5 bases, with 14 bases between. This CDR3 has 15 residues. In germline, CDR1 is SGHTA, CDR2 FQGTGA. CDR3 sequence reads: CASSLSGSSWETQYF. CDR3 in DNA: TGTGCCAGCAGCTTAAGTGGGAGTAGTTGGGAGACCCAGTACTTC.

This clone was observed a few times. The chain recombines TRBV30 with TRBJ1-2; D gene unclear. The V end was cut by 5 bases, the J end by 2 bases, with 12 bases between. There are 13 residues in the CDR3. Germline V gene sequence: CDR1 GTSNPN, CDR2 SVGIG (reference sequence). DNA for the CDR3: TGTGCCTGGGCCGTGGAGGAAAACTATGGCTACACCTTC. It encodes CAWAVEENYGYTF. Full variable domain (remainder filled in from reference TRBV30 and TRBJ1-2): SQTIHQWPATLVQPVGSPLSLECTVEGTSNPNLYWYRQAAGRGLQLLFYSVGIGQISSEVPQNLSASRPQDRQFILSSKKLLLSDSGFYLCAWAVEENYGYTFGSGTRLTVV.

This clone was counted a single time. The chain links TRBV30 to TRBJ2-2, with D possibly matching TRBD2 (7 bases). The CDR3 is 15 amino acids. Trimming took off 0 bases at V and 5 bases at J, with 13 bases between the two ends. CDR1 and CDR2 from the germline V gene are GTSNPN and SVGIG (reference sequence). The CDR3 loop reads CAWSVGGGRTGELFF. Here the CDR3 DNA reads TGTGCCTGGAGTGTAGGGGGGGGTAGGACCGGGGAGCTGTTTTTT.

This chain uses TRBV9 with TRBJ1-1; the D gene is possibly TRBD1 (6 bases). Trimming cost V 0 bases and J 0 bases, with 9 bases left between them. The CDR3 has 15 residues. CDR1 is SGDLS, CDR2 YYNGEE, per germline. The chain's CDR3 is CASSVGGGLNTEAFF. The CDR3 DNA sequence: TGTGCCAGCAGCGTAGGGGGGGGGCTGAACACTGAAGCTTTCTTT.

J is TRBJ2-7 and V is TRBV7-9; TRBD2 matches at 14 bases. The CDR3 consists of 17 residues. Trimming took 3 bases from V and 3 from J; bases not matched to a gene: 7. Germline V lookup: CDR1 SEHNR, CDR2 FQNEAQ (reference sequence). The CDR3 sequence: CASSLGTSGRSIYEQYF. The CDR3 DNA is TGTGCCAGCAGCTTGGGGACTAGCGGGAGAAGTATCTACGAGCAGTACTTC.

This clone appeared a few times. The chain links TRBV19 to TRBJ2-7; D is unresolved. CDR1 and CDR2 (germline): LNHDA, SQIVND (reference sequence). V was shortened by 0 bases and J by 5 bases, with 5 bases between the two germline ends. This CDR3 comprises 12 residues. CDR3 in amino acids: CASSIDGHEQYF. CDR3 coding DNA: TGTGCCAGTAGTATAGATGGCCACGAGCAGTACTTC. Combining the CDR3 with reference TRBV19 and TRBJ2-7 gives the whole variable domain DGGITQSPKYLFRKEGQNVTLSCEQNLNHDAMYWYRQDPGQGLRLIYYSQIVNDFQKGDIAEGYSVSREKKESFPLTVTSAQKNPTAFYLCASSIDGHEQYFGPGTRLTVT.